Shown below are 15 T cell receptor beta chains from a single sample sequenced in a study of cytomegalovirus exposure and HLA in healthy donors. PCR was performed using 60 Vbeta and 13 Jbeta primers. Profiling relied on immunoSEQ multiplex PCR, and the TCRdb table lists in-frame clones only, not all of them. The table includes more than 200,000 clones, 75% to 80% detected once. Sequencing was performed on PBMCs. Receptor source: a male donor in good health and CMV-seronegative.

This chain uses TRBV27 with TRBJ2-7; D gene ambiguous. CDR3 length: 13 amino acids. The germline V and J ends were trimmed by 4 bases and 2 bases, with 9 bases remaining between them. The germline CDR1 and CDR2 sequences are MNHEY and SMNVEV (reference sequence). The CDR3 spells CASSSRLTYEQYF. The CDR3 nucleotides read TGTGCCAGCAGTTCGCGCCTCACCTACGAGCAGTACTTC.

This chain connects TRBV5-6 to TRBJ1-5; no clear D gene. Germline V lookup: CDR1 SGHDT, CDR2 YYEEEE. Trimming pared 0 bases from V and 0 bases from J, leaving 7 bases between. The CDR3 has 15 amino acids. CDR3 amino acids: CASSLVGGSNQPQHF. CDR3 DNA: TGTGCCAGCAGCTTGGTGGGAGGTAGCAATCAGCCCCAGCATTTT.

The CDR3 is CASSGERLAGNTDTQYF. CDR3 nucleotides: TGTGCCAGCAGTGGTGAGCGACTAGCGGGGAACACAGATACGCAGTATTTT. The chain joins TRBV6-1 to TRBJ2-3; 11 bases align to TRBD2. V gave up 4 bases and J gave up 2 bases; unmatched junction bases: 8. The germline CDR1 and CDR2 sequences are MNHNS and SASEGT. The CDR3 contains 17 residues.

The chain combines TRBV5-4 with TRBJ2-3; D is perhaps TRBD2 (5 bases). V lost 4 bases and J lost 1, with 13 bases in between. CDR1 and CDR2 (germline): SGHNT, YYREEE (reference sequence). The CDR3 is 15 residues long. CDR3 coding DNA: TGTGCCAGCAGCGCCAAGTCACTAGGCACAGATACGCAGTATTTT. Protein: CASSAKSLGTDTQYF.

This CDR3 is CASSMGQGASTDTQYF. The CDR3 DNA sequence: TGTGCCAGCAGTATGGGACAGGGTGCTAGCACAGATACGCAGTATTTT. The V and J genes are TRBV5-4 and TRBJ2-3; 9 bases agree with TRBD1. Germline trimming cut 5 bases from V and 0 bases from J; bases unmatched to any gene: 7. This CDR3 comprises 16 residues. The germline gives CDR1 SGHNT, CDR2 YYREEE (reference sequence).

The CDR3 spells CASSLVGTGRTGANVLTF. The CDR3 DNA sequence: TGTGCCAGCAGCTTAGTAGGGACAGGGAGAACTGGGGCCAACGTCCTGACTTTC. The rearrangement links TRBV7-2 to TRBJ2-6; 9 bases agree with TRBD1. Germline lookup yields CDR1 SGHTA and CDR2 FQGNSA. Germline trimming cut 1 base from V and 2 bases from J; bases unmatched to any gene: 6. The CDR3 covers 18 residues.

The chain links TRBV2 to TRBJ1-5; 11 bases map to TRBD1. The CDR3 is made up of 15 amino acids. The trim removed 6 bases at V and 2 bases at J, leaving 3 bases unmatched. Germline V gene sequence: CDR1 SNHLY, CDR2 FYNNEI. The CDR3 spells CASSGQGARNQPQHF. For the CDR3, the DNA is TGTGCCAGCAGCGGACAGGGGGCGCGCAATCAGCCCCAGCATTTT.

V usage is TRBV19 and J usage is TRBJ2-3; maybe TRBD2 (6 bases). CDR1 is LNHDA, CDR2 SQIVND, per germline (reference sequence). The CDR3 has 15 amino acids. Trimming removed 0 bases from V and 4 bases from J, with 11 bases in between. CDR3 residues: CASSIDGSGADTQYF. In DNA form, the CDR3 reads TGTGCCAGTAGTATAGACGGTTCGGGGGCAGATACGCAGTATTTT.

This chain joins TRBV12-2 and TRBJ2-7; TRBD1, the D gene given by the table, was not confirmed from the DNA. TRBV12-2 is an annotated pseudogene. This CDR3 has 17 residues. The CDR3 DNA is TGTGCAAGTCGCCGCATGGGCCCTATGGCCCGTTACTACGAGCAGTACTTC. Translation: CASRRMGPMARYYEQYF.

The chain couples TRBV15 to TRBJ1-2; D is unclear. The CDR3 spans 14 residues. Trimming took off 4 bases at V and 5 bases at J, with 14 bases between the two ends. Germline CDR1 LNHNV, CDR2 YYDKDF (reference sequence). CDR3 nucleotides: TGTGCCACCAGCACAGCCGGAGGATTGTATGGCTACACCTTC. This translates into CATSTAGGLYGYTF.

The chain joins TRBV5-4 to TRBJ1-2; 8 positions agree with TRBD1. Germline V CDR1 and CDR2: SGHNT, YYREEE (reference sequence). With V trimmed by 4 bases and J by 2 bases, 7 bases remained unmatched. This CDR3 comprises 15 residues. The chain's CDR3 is CASSPVRGQNYGYTF. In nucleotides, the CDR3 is TGTGCCAGCAGCCCAGTCAGGGGGCAGAACTATGGCTACACCTTC.

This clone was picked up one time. In DNA, the CDR3 is TGTGCCTGGTCAGGGGGCGTCACAGATACGCAGTATTTT. It codes for CAWSGGVTDTQYF. The chain links TRBV30 to TRBJ2-3, with 8 bases identical to TRBD1. With V trimmed by 5 bases and J by 2 bases, 3 bases remained unmatched. The germline V gene encodes CDR1 GTSNPN and CDR2 SVGIG (reference sequence). The CDR3 runs 13 residues.

The CDR3 sequence: CASSLAQGQGYTF. CDR3 DNA: TGCGCCAGCAGCTTGGCGCAGGGACAGGGCTACACCTTC. The J gene is TRBJ1-2, the V gene TRBV5-1; 7 positions match TRBD1. The CDR3 extends over 13 amino acids. J was trimmed by 8 bases and V by 0 bases; bases with no gene match: 4. Looked up from germline, CDR1 is SGHRS and CDR2 is YFSETQ.

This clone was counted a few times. The CDR3 DNA follows: TGCAGCGTTGAAGGACAGGAGTTAAACACTGAAGCTTTCTTT. Its protein is CSVEGQELNTEAFF. V gene TRBV29-1 combines with J gene TRBJ1-1; maybe TRBD1 (6 bases). The CDR3 runs to 14 residues. Between the trimmed V and J ends, which lost 1 base and 2 bases, there was a span of 11 bases. The germline V gene has CDR1 SQVTM and CDR2 ANQGSEA. Full variable domain (remainder filled in from reference TRBV29-1 and TRBJ1-1): SAVISQKPSRDICQRGTSLTIQCQVDSQVTMMFWYRQQPGQSLTLIATANQGSEATYESGFVIDKFPISRPNLTFSTLTVSNMSPEDSSIYLCSVEGQELNTEAFFGQGTRLTVV.

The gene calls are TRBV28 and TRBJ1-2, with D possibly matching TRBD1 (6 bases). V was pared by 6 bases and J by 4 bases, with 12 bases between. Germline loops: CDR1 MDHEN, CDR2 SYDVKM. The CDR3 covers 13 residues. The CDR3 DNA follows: TGTGCCAGCAGGCCTCCAGGGGCCTATGGCTACACCTTC. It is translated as CASRPPGAYGYTF.